The entry that follows covers one T cell receptor (beta chain) sequence. Its antigen is unidentified. The entry originates in a study of T cells in localized non-small cell lung cancer. Study-wide results and caveats: Since sequencing was restricted to only one region of the tumor, intratumor heterogeneity remains a possibility. Median detection of top 100 tumor clones in adjacent lung was around 60 clones.

The CDR3 length is 14 residues. V was pared by 6 bases and J by 4 bases, with 5 bases of the junction left unmatched. The germline V gene has CDR1 KGHSH and CDR2 LQKENI. TCRdb's table, derived via immunoSEQ multiplex PCR, lists solely in-frame clones and lacks some. Of 43,000 or so clones listed, roughly nine tenths are singletons. Sequences were derived from PBMCs, sampled before any cancer treatment. The chain couples TRBV18 to TRBJ2-1; 8 bases match TRBD2. This TCR was sampled from a woman between 40 and 69 years old with stage II lung adenocarcinoma. The CDR3 is CASSRSGGYNEQFF. Here the CDR3 DNA reads TGTGCCAGCTCCAGAAGCGGGGGATACAATGAGCAGTTCTTC.